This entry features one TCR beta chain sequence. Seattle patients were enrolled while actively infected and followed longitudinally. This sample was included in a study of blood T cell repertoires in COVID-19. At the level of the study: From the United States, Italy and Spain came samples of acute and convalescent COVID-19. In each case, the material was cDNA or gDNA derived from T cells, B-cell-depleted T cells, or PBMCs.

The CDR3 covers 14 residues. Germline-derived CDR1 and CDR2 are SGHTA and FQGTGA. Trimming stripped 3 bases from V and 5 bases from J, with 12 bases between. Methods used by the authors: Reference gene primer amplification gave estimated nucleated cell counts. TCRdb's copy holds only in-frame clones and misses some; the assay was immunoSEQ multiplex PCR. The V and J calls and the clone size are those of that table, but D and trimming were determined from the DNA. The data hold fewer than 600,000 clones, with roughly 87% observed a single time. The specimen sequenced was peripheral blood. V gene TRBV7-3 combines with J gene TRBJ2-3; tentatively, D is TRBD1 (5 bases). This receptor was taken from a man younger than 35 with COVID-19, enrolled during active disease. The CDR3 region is CASSLARELDTQYF. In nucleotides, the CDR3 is TGTGCCAGCAGCTTGGCCAGGGAATTAGATACGCAGTATTTT.